Listed here are 5 T cell receptor beta chains from one sample, sequenced in a study of blood T cell repertoires in COVID-19. Some clones are missing from TCRdb's copy, which holds only in-frame ones; the method was immunoSEQ multiplex PCR. The table lists some 170,000 clones, roughly 82% of them singletons, with over 7.5% in the top ten. Sequenced material: peripheral blood. These receptors were taken from a woman in her 70s with acute or convalescent COVID-19.

The rearrangement uses TRBV30 and TRBJ2-7; D might be TRBD2 (5 bases). The CDR3 extends over 16 amino acids. Trimming took 0 bases from V and 0 from J, leaving 15 bases between them. Germline values: CDR1 GTSNPN, CDR2 SVGIG (reference sequence). In DNA, the CDR3 is TGTGCCTGGAGTGTATCTAGAAGCGGAAACTCCTACGAGCAGTACTTC. It yields the protein CAWSVSRSGNSYEQYF.

This chain connects TRBV6-6 to TRBJ2-7; 8 bases fit TRBD2. J lost 3 bases, V lost 5 bases, and 15 bases had no gene match. The germline V gene has CDR1 MNHNY and CDR2 SVGAGI (reference sequence). The length of the CDR3 is 17 residues. CDR3 DNA sequence: TGTGCCAGCAGTCTTCATCTCCTAGCGGGTACCTACTACGAGCAGTACTTC. This encodes CASSLHLLAGTYYEQYF.

This chain links TRBV6-5 with TRBJ2-5; 7 bases fit TRBD2. This CDR3 has 15 residues. Trimming removed 2 bases from V and 4 bases from J; junction bases left unmatched: 7. CDR1 and CDR2 (germline): MNHEY, SVGAGI. The DNA for the CDR3 is TGTGCCAGCAGTTACGAGCGGGAAGGACGAGAGACCCAGTACTTC. Its translation: CASSYEREGRETQYF.

This clone occurred once. The CDR3 reads CASIEGAGRTDTQYF. In nucleotides, the CDR3 is TGTGCCAGCATCGAGGGGGCGGGCCGCACAGATACGCAGTATTTT. The chain couples TRBV5-4 to TRBJ2-3; 7 bases agree with TRBD1. Germline V gene sequence: CDR1 SGHNT, CDR2 YYREEE (reference sequence). The trim removed 6 bases at V and 1 base at J, leaving 8 bases unmatched. CDR3 length equals 15 residues.

The chain links TRBV2 to TRBJ2-7; D may be TRBD1 (6 bases). With 2 bases removed from V and 0 bases from J, the gap between germline ends came to 20 bases. Germline assignment: CDR1 SNHLY and CDR2 FYNNEI. CDR3 length: 18 amino acids. The CDR3 spells CASSERDKGTYISYEQYF. The CDR3 coding sequence is TGTGCCAGCAGTGAAAGGGACAAAGGCACCTACATCTCCTACGAGCAGTACTTC.